Sequencing of this TCR beta chain was carried out in a study of human T cells and chemical hapten exposure. One entry per CDR3 protein, called by TCRdb with MiXCR from the RACE reads. This table holds about 90,000 distinct CDR3 sequences, about a tenth found once. As for time point: patch test 3, about 24 weeks after DPC sensitization. As to treatment: therapeutic diphenylcyclopropenone sensitization with weekly scalp DPC. From germline, CDR1 is LNHDA and CDR2 SQIVND (reference sequence). This CDR3 comprises 16 residues. V was pared by 1 base and J by 4 bases, with 14 bases between. The sample in question was whole blood, obtained in connection with sensitization to the hapten diphenylcyclopropenone (DPC). This clonotype was sampled from a woman aged 30 to 39 with alopecia areata. Some clones in this sample may be carry-over from other donors' samples. This chain connects TRBV19 to TRBJ1-5; D perhaps matches TRBD1 (5 bases). This CDR3 is CASSIVGGVGNQPQHF. CDR3 nucleotide sequence: TGTGCCAGTAGTATAGTGGGGGGGGTCGGGAATCAGCCCCAGCATTTT.